This T cell receptor beta chain is from a study of CD8+ T cells in alopecia areata. Overall study results and limits: Clonality in lesional scalp, especially alopecia totalis/universalis, exceeded that of normal scalp. Scalp repertoires also include resident alphabeta T cells from normal skin.

Between the trimmed V and J ends, which lost 4 bases and 6 bases, there was a span of 9 bases. The length of the CDR3 is 13 residues. Germline V gives CDR1 MGHDK, CDR2 SYGVNS. cDNA prepared by RNA extraction and subsequent reverse transcription served as the template for sequencing. TCRdb's table, derived via immunoSEQ multiplex PCR, lists solely in-frame clones and lacks some. The table has about 64,000 clones, 44% seen once. In its sample, this clone was seen a few times. Its specificity is not known. Source material: NKG2D-low CD8+ T cells sorted from blood. The receptor was isolated from a human donor with alopecia areata. This rearrangement joins TRBV25-1 to TRBJ2-2; D remains unclear. For the CDR3, the DNA is TGTGCCAGCAGTGTGCGACTGGCCGGGGAGCTGTTTTTT. The encoded protein is CASSVRLAGELFF. The whole variable domain, filled in from reference TRBV25-1 and TRBJ2-2, reads EADIYQTPRYLVIGTGKKITLECSQTMGHDKMYWYQQDPGMELHLIHYSYGVNSTEKGDLSSESTVSRIRTEHFPLTLESARPSHTSQYLCASSVRLAGELFFGEGSRLTVL.